This T cell receptor (beta chain) was found in a study of blood T cells in healthy people across ages. The second PCR ran about 7 to 12 cycles with a sample-barcoded 5' primer and J-beta primers. TCRdb ran MiXCR on the 5' RACE reads and lists one entry per CDR3 protein. The sample holds about 400,000 distinct CDR3 sequences, 52% seen once. The length of the CDR3 is 19 residues. Germline values: CDR1 SGHTA, CDR2 FQGNSA. V was pared by 0 bases and J by 0 bases, with 11 bases of the junction left unmatched. This clonotype was found once. The TCR originated in a man in his sixties in good health. The specimen was blood. The chain links TRBV7-2 to TRBJ2-1, with 7 bases lining up with TRBD1. The CDR3 nucleotides are TGTGCCAGCAGCTTAGCAAGGGCCCCGGGACAGAGCTCCTACAATGAGCAGTTCTTC. This translates into CASSLARAPGQSSYNEQFF. Complete variable domain (other parts from reference TRBV7-2 and TRBJ2-1): GAGVSQSPSNKVTEKGKDVELRCDPISGHTALYWYRQSLGQGLEFLIYFQGNSAPDKSGLPSDRFSAERTGGSVSTLTIQRTQQEDSAVYLCASSLARAPGQSSYNEQFFGPGTRLTVL.